Each of the 5 T cell receptor beta chains below was sequenced from the same sample in a study of blood T cell repertoires in COVID-19. The assay was immunoSEQ multiplex PCR, and TCRdb's table has in-frame clones only and misses some. The table shows about 68,000 clones, with around 84% occurring only once. Sequenced sample: peripheral blood. These receptors were obtained from a man between 50 and 59 years old with acute or convalescent COVID-19.

This chain uses TRBV7-8 with TRBJ1-1; 8 nucleotides match TRBD1. V lost 5 bases, J lost 0 bases, and 5 bases stayed unmatched. The CDR3 contains 15 residues. Germline V gene data show CDR1 as SGHVS and CDR2 as FQNEAQ. The chain's CDR3 is CASSADRVMNTEAFF. CDR3 in DNA: TGTGCCAGCAGCGCGGACAGGGTGATGAACACTGAAGCTTTCTTT. Full variable domain (rest looked up from reference TRBV7-8 and TRBJ1-1): GAGVSQSPRYKVAKRGQDVALRCDPISGHVSLFWYQQALGQGPEFLTYFQNEAQLDKSGLPSDRFFAERPEGSVSTLKIQRTQQEDSAVYLCASSADRVMNTEAFFGQGTRLTVV.

The V call is TRBV3-1 (or the pseudogene TRBV3-2), the J call TRBJ1-1; 8 bases match TRBD1. The V and J ends lost 6 bases and 0 bases, in that order; junction bases with no gene match: 12. The CDR3 spans 17 residues. Looked up from germline, CDR1 is LGHDT and CDR2 is YNNKEL (reference sequence). The DNA of the CDR3 is TGTGCCAGCAGGGGACAGGTTGGGGCAAACATGAACACTGAAGCTTTCTTT. This gives the protein CASRGQVGANMNTEAFF.

The rearrangement links TRBV5-1 to TRBJ2-5; 9 bases align to TRBD1. J was trimmed by 2 bases and V by 7 bases; bases with no gene match: 9. Germline CDR1 is SGHRS and CDR2 is YFSETQ. The CDR3 is 15 residues long. The CDR3 DNA is TGCGCCAGCGGTACGACAGGGGGAGGGCAAGAGACCCAGTACTTC. This encodes CASGTTGGGQETQYF.

This clone was seen a single time. The gene calls are TRBV19 and TRBJ1-2; no definite D call. Per germline, CDR1 LNHDA and CDR2 SQIVND (reference sequence). V lost 1 base, J lost 0 bases, and 6 bases lay in between. The CDR3 is 14 residues long. The CDR3 DNA is TGTGCCAGTAGTATAGGGGGAGCTAACTATGGCTACACCTTC. It translates to CASSIGGANYGYTF.

J is TRBJ2-1 and V is TRBV7-6; 8 bases align to TRBD1. This CDR3 is built from 15 residues. The germline gives CDR1 SGHVS, CDR2 FNYEAQ. J lost 8 bases, V lost 4 bases, and 10 bases had no gene match. CDR3 region: CASSSTGTGTYEQFF. The CDR3 coding sequence is TGTGCCAGCAGCTCCACCGGGACAGGTACCTATGAGCAGTTCTTC.